This is a list of T cell receptor beta chains from one sample in a study of control samples from healthy donors and cancer patients. The method was immunoSEQ multiplex PCR; TCRdb's version includes in-frame clones alone and lacks a portion of them. Altogether about 94,000 clones are present, 75% to 95% being singletons, with the ten largest covering 3% to 4.5%. The sequenced material came from blood. The origin of the receptors is a woman in her late teens or twenties in good health. The CDR3 runs from the conserved cysteine through the conserved F or W. D genes are given only for firm matches. Only part of the rows carry a size: once, few, many, or a class if the clone is expanded.

.	TRBD1	TRBJ1-1	TRBV5-4	TGTGCCAGCAGCTTGGCCCCGGGACAGGGTGTATCTTTCTTT	CASSLAPGQGVSFF
few	.	TRBJ2-1	TRBV5-4	TGTGCCAGCAGCCCCGGGACATACAATGAGCAGTTCTTC	CASSPGTYNEQFF
.	TRBD2	TRBJ2-3	TRBV29-1	TGCAGCGTTGAAGATCGCCTAGCGGGGGGGCCAGATACGCAGTATTTT	CSVEDRLAGGPDTQYF
.	TRBD1	TRBJ2-5	TRBV6-5	TGTGCCAGCAGTTCGGGACAGGGGCCCCTCCGAGAGACCCAGTACTTC	CASSSGQGPLRETQYF
.	TRBD2	TRBJ2-3	TRBV18	TGTGCCAGCTCACCACCGCGGGGGGGATTCGTTAGCACAGATACGCAGTATTTT	CASSPPRGGFVSTDTQYF
.	.	TRBJ1-3	TRBV2	TGTGCCAGCAGTGTTCAGGGACCTGGAAACACCATATATTTT	CASSVQGPGNTIYF
few	.	TRBJ1-1	TRBV19	TGTGCCAGTAGTATCGGCCTGAGGGCTGAAGCTTTCTTT	CASSIGLRAEAFF
once	.	TRBJ1-1	TRBV6-5	TGTGCCAGCAGTAGAGAGGTAGGAGATGCTTTCTTT	CASSREVGDAFF
.	.	TRBJ2-7	TRBV14	TGTGCCAGCAGCCAAACCGGCCAGACCTCCCTTGGGGAGCAGTACTTC	CASSQTGQTSLGEQYF
.	.	TRBJ2-3	TRBV7-3	TGTGCCAGCAGCGGCGGGGGCCTGGGGGATACGCAGTATTTT	CASSGGGLGDTQYF